In this sample, the clone carrying this TCR beta chain turned up many times. The antigen remains unidentified. This CDR3 has 15 residues. Trimming took off 5 bases at V and 8 bases at J, with 16 bases between the two ends. Germline CDR1 MNHNS, CDR2 SASEGT. Described treatment: approximately nine-day PBMC culture with coronavirus spike peptide pools or control peptides (ViraFEST assay). The data belong to a study of vaccination and CD4 T cells after COVID-19. An Oncomine TCR Beta short-read assay was used to sequence the DNA from cultured CD4+ T cells. From the PCR reads, TCRdb called clonotypes with MiXCR, one entry per CDR3 protein. The data show several thousand distinct CDR3 sequences, with around a fifth seen just once and roughly 51% held by the top ten.

V gene TRBV6-1 combines with J gene TRBJ1-6; D perhaps matches TRBD1 (6 bases). The TCR sequence derives from a human donor who had recovered from COVID-19. The sample here was CD4+ T cells from blood, cultured in vitro, taken after SARS-CoV-2 vaccination. The CDR3 spells CASSPPAGVDSPLHF. CDR3 in DNA: TGTGCCAGCAGTCCGCCCGCAGGGGTAGATTCACCCCTCCACTTT.